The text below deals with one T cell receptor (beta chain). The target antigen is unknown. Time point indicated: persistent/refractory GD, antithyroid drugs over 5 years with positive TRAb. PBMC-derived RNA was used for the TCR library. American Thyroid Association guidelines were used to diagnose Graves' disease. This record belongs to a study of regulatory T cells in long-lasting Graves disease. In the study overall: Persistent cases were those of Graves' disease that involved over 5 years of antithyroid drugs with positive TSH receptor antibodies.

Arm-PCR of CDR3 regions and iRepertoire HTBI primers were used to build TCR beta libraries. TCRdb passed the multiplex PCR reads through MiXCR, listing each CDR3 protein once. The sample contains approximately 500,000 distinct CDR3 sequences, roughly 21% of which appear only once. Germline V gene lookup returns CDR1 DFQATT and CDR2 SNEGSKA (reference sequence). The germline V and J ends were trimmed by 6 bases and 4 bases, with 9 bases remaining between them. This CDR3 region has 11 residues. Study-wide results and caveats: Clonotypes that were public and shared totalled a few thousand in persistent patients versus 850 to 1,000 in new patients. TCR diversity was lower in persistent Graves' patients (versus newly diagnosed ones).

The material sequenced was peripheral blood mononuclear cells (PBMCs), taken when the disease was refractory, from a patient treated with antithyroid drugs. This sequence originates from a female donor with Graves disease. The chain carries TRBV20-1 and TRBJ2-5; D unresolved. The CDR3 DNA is TGCAGTGCGCCTGACGGAGAGACCCAGTACTTC. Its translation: CSAPDGETQYF.